The 22 T cell receptor beta chains reported below all come from one sample, sequenced in a study of shared clonotypes between healthy human individuals. Sequencing used immunoSEQ multiplex PCR; TCRdb keeps in-frame clones, though not all of them. Found here are about 110,000 clones, over 65% of them singletons; the top ten hold around 24%. The sample consisted of memory CD8+ T cells sorted from blood. Subset denoted: CD45RO+ cells pooled with CCR7-negative TemRA cells. The receptor set was obtained from a woman aged 30 to 39 in good health.

This clone was counted a few times. The chain joins TRBV4-1 to TRBJ2-5; no clear D. The J call is in doubt because the DNA end fits TRBJ2-7 better. This CDR3 has 14 amino acids. Germline CDR1 is MGHRA and CDR2 is YSYEKL. CDR3 protein: CASSQDLFTYEQYF. The DNA of the CDR3 is TGCGCCAGCAGCCAAGATCTCTTTACCTACGAGCAGTACTTC.

This clone has at least ten counts. The chain carries TRBV6-1 and TRBJ2-3; 11 bases align to TRBD2. V dropped 4 bases and J dropped 2; count of bases not matched to a gene: 2. Germline assignment: CDR1 MNHNS and CDR2 SASEGT. The length of the CDR3 is 15 residues. The CDR3 reads CASSGGLAVTDTQYF. CDR3 in DNA: TGTGCCAGCAGTGGGGGACTAGCGGTCACAGATACGCAGTATTTT.

The chain couples TRBV7-3 to TRBJ2-5; the D gene is possibly TRBD1 (6 bases). V was clipped by 4 bases and J by 3 bases, with 9 bases between them. In germline, CDR1 is SGHTA, CDR2 FQGTGA. This CDR3 spans 13 amino acids. The CDR3 here is CASSYRVEETQYF. The CDR3 bases are TGTGCCAGCAGCTACAGGGTAGAAGAGACCCAGTACTTC.

This clone was detected only a few times. The chain has TRBV28 and TRBJ1-1; D is unresolved. CDR1 MDHEN and CDR2 SYDVKM come from the germline V gene. The CDR3 runs 13 residues. Trimming took off 6 bases at V and 0 bases at J, with 8 bases between the two ends. The chain's CDR3 is CASRVVMNTEAFF. In DNA form, the CDR3 reads TGTGCCAGCAGAGTTGTTATGAACACTGAAGCTTTCTTT.

The genes are TRBV5-6 and TRBJ1-2; no clear D. The CDR3 runs to 14 residues. Per germline, CDR1 SGHDT and CDR2 YYEEEE. Trimming left V 4 bases short and J 4 bases short, with 14 bases between. The CDR3 DNA is TGTGCCAGCAGCCAGGTGGCGTCCTTCTATGGCTACACCTTC. Protein product: CASSQVASFYGYTF. The whole variable domain, remainder taken from reference TRBV5-6 and TRBJ1-2, is DAGVTQSPTHLIKTRGQQVTLRCSPKSGHDTVSWYQQALGQGPQFIFQYYEEEERQRGNFPDRFSGHQFPNYSSELNVNALLLGDSALYLCASSQVASFYGYTFGSGTRLTVV.

In the case of this clone: The same CDR3 arises from other DNA sequences in this sample as well. This chain connects TRBV9 to TRBJ1-1; D perhaps matches TRBD1 (5 bases). Germline loops: CDR1 SGDLS, CDR2 YYNGEE. V was shortened by 0 bases and J by 4 bases, with 10 bases between the two germline ends. The CDR3 has 14 residues. Here the CDR3 reads CASSVAGGSTEAFF. CDR3 nucleotides: TGTGCCAGCAGCGTAGCCGGGGGATCCACTGAAGCTTTCTTT.

This clone was detected only once. The J gene is TRBJ1-1, the V gene TRBV4-1, with D possibly being TRBD1 (5 bases). CDR1 MGHRA and CDR2 YSYEKL come from the germline V gene. The CDR3 runs to 18 residues. The V end was cut by 4 bases, the J end by 0 bases, with 21 bases between. The CDR3 nucleotides read TGCGCCAGCAGCCCGGGAGCCCGAGGGGTTTATCTGAACACTGAAGCTTTCTTT. Protein: CASSPGARGVYLNTEAFF.

The V gene is TRBV14, the J gene TRBJ2-1; a possible D gene is TRBD2 (6 bases). The CDR3 length is 17 residues. Trimming pared 5 bases from V and 4 bases from J, leaving 21 bases between. CDR1 is SGHDN, CDR2 FVKESK, per germline. CDR3 nucleotide sequence: TGTGCCAGCAGCTCGTGGACACTGGACTATACATACAATGAGCAGTTCTTC. Translated: CASSSWTLDYTYNEQFF.

The V call is TRBV28, the J call TRBJ1-2; the D is unclear. The germline CDR1 and CDR2 sequences are MDHEN and SYDVKM. This CDR3 has 13 residues. The ends were cut back, 5 bases at V and 4 bases at J, with 11 bases in the middle. CDR3 coding DNA: TGTGCCAGCAGTGTAATGAATAGCTATGGCTACACCTTC. It translates to CASSVMNSYGYTF.

The chain couples TRBV5-6 to TRBJ2-1; TRBD2 matches at 14 bases. Unmatched junction bases numbered 9, after V lost 0 bases and J lost 16 bases. The CDR3 loop spans 15 amino acids. Germline V gene data show CDR1 as SGHDT and CDR2 as YYEEEE. The DNA of the CDR3 is TGTGCCAGCAGCTTGGCACCGGGACTAGCGGGAGTAAGTTTCTTC. Translated, it gives CASSLAPGLAGVSFF.

The chain carries TRBV11-2 and TRBJ2-1, with D hard to call. Germline CDR1 is SGHAT and CDR2 is FQNNGV. V was shortened by 1 base and J by 9 bases, with 10 bases between the two germline ends. The CDR3 sequence is 13 residues long. The CDR3 region has the DNA TGTGCCAGCAGCTTAGTCCGAGGAATTGAGCAGTTCTTC. It yields the protein CASSLVRGIEQFF.

This clone has only a few counts. The J gene is TRBJ2-4, the V gene TRBV13; 14 bases fit TRBD2. The CDR3 loop spans 16 amino acids. The junction had 7 bases not matched to a gene; V was cut back by 5 bases and J by 7 bases. Germline V gene sequence: CDR1 PRHDT, CDR2 FYEKMQ (reference sequence). CDR3 loop: CASSRGTSGSWNIQYF. Written as DNA, the CDR3 is TGTGCCAGCAGCCGTGGGACTAGCGGGAGTTGGAACATTCAGTACTTC.

This clone has just one count. CDR3 nucleotides: TGTGCCAGCAGCCAAGATCGGGGCAGAATTACTGAGCAGTTCTTC. As protein: CASSQDRGRITEQFF. The gene calls are TRBV5-4 and TRBJ2-1; D is possibly TRBD1 or TRBD2 (5 bases each). V was shortened by 4 bases and J by 9 bases, with 20 bases between the two germline ends. The germline CDR1 and CDR2 sequences are SGHNT and YYREEE (reference sequence). The CDR3 sequence is 15 residues long.

This clone was seen just once. The chain recombines TRBV11-2 with TRBJ2-5; D is possibly TRBD1 or TRBD2 (5 bases each). The CDR3 length is 16 residues. Germline CDR1 and CDR2: SGHAT and FQNNGV. The V end was cut by 4 bases, the J end by 5 bases, with 20 bases between. In nucleotides, the CDR3 is TGTGCCAGCAGCTCCCCCGGGACGGTGGTATGGGAGACCCAGTACTTC. Protein sequence: CASSSPGTVVWETQYF.

This clone was seen more than once but under ten times. This sequence joins TRBV27 and TRBJ1-4; tentative D call: TRBD1 (5 bases). Germline values: CDR1 MNHEY, CDR2 SMNVEV (reference sequence). V lost 3 bases to trimming and J lost 7 bases, with 15 bases between them. The CDR3 covers 15 residues. The CDR3 protein is CASSFSRDWGEKLFF. CDR3 DNA sequence: TGTGCCAGCAGTTTTAGCAGGGACTGGGGTGAAAAACTGTTTTTT.

There are a few counts of this clone. This CDR3 reads CASSYPSRDYGYTF. The CDR3 DNA reads TGTGCCAGCAGCTACCCCTCCAGGGACTATGGCTACACCTTC. V is TRBV5-4 and J is TRBJ1-2, with D possibly being TRBD1 (5 bases). The length of the CDR3 is 14 residues. Trimming cost V 3 bases and J 3 bases, with 12 bases left between them. Germline values: CDR1 SGHNT, CDR2 YYREEE (reference sequence).

The chain has TRBV5-1 and TRBJ2-7; 7 positions agree with TRBD2. The CDR3 is 17 residues long. V was pared by 0 bases and J by 3 bases, with 12 bases of the junction left unmatched. CDR1 is SGHRS and CDR2 is YFSETQ in the germline V gene. The CDR3, as DNA: TGCGCCAGCAGCTTGGCAGCGCGACTAGCAGACAACTACGAGCAGTACTTC. Protein sequence: CASSLAARLADNYEQYF.

The chain carries TRBV19 and TRBJ1-2; D remains ambiguous. V lost 7 bases, J lost 1 base, and 16 bases lay in between. Germline V gives CDR1 LNHDA, CDR2 SQIVND (reference sequence). This CDR3 has 15 amino acids. The CDR3 region is CASILRQELNYGYTF. The CDR3 DNA follows: TGTGCCAGTATACTCCGGCAGGAACTTAACTATGGCTACACCTTC.

This clone occurred many times. As DNA, the CDR3 is TGTGCCAGCAGCCGACAGGGTGGGAACGATGGCTACACCTTC. Translating gives CASSRQGGNDGYTF. This chain links TRBV6-6 with TRBJ1-2, with 7 bases that match TRBD1. V dropped 6 bases and J dropped 6; count of bases not matched to a gene: 10. The CDR3 is made up of 14 amino acids. Germline lookup yields CDR1 MNHNY and CDR2 SVGAGI (reference sequence).

This clone was counted many times. Here the CDR3 reads CASSSGTRAKEQFF. CDR3 bases: TGTGCCAGCAGTTCCGGGACTAGAGCTAAGGAGCAGTTCTTC. The chain joins TRBV27 to TRBJ2-1, with 8 positions matching TRBD2. In germline, CDR1 is MNHEY, CDR2 SMNVEV (reference sequence). The junction had 9 bases not matched to a gene; V was cut back by 4 bases and J by 10 bases. CDR3 size: 14 residues.

This clone has more than one count but fewer than ten. The rearrangement uses TRBV4-1 and TRBJ1-1; weak D call: TRBD1 (5 bases). This CDR3 is built from 16 residues. Trimming cost V 4 bases and J 6 bases, with 21 bases left between them. Per the germline V gene, CDR1 is MGHRA and CDR2 is YSYEKL. The CDR3 region is CASSPGTAGLRAEAFF. The CDR3 bases are TGCGCCAGCAGCCCAGGGACGGCTGGTTTGAGGGCTGAAGCTTTCTTT.

The chain couples TRBV4-2 to TRBJ2-1, with TRBD2 matching 8 bases. With V trimmed by 2 bases and J by 0 bases, 9 bases remained unmatched. CDR3 size: 18 residues. Germline CDR1 is LGHNA and CDR2 is YNFKEQ. The CDR3 DNA reads TGTGCCAGCAGCCAACTGGGCGCAGCGGGGGACTCCTACAATGAGCAGTTCTTC. Amino acid sequence: CASSQLGAAGDSYNEQFF.